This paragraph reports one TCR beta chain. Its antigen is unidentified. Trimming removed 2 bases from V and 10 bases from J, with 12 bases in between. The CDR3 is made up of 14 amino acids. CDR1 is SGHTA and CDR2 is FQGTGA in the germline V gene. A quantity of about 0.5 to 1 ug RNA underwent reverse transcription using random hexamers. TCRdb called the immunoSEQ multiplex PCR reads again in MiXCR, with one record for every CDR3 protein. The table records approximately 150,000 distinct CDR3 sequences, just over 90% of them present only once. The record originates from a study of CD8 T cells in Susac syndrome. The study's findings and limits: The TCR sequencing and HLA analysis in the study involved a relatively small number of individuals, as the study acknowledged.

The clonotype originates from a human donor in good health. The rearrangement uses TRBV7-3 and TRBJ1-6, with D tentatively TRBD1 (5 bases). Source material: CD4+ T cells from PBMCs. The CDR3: CASSLQGIISPLHF. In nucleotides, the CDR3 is TGTGCCAGCAGCTTACAGGGTATTATCTCACCCCTCCACTTT.